The clone carrying this T cell receptor (beta chain) was seen repeatedly, ten times or more. Its matching antigen is unknown. The investigators amplified TCR beta CDR3 regions from RNA transcripts. First-round RT-PCR with HTBI primers amplified the TCR CDR3 region. TCRdb reprocessed the multiplex PCR reads with MiXCR, giving one entry per CDR3 protein. The table has about 510,000 distinct CDR3 sequences, around 15% seen once; the top ten hold around 14%. Graves' hyperthyroidism showing no ophthalmopathy progression within 18 months was considered stable. Patients aged 18 to 65 had newly diagnosed hyperthyroidism of under 2 months' duration. Diagnoses were made from clinical symptoms, serum measures (thyroxine and TRAb), thyroid ultrasound and orbital computed tomography. This sample was included in a study of T cells in Graves' hyperthyroidism and ophthalmopathy. The V gene end was trimmed by 6 bases and the J gene end by 11 bases; junction bases not matched to a gene: 8. The CDR3 contains 14 residues. CDR1 SNHLY and CDR2 FYNNEI come from the germline V gene.

Study conclusions and caveats: In simple terms, a model built on 13 V-J features told ophthalmopathy apart from stable hyperthyroidism.

Sequenced: blood. This TCR was recovered from a woman between 40 and 55 years old with Graves' hyperthyroidism. The genes are TRBV2 and TRBJ2-7; TRBD2 aligns across 15 bases. The CDR3: CASRAGTSGGQKYF. The CDR3 nucleotides are TGTGCCAGCAGGGCCGGGACTAGCGGGGGGCAGAAGTACTTC. Using reference TRBV2 and TRBJ2-7 for the parts outside the CDR3, the full variable domain is EPEVTQTPSHQVTQMGQEVILRCVPISNHLYFYWYRQILGQKVEFLVSFYNNEISEKSEIFDDQFSVERPDGSNFTLKIRSTKLEDSAMYFCASRAGTSGGQKYFGPGTRLTVT.